The T cell receptor (beta chain) described here comes from a study of cytomegalovirus exposure and HLA in healthy donors. Germline CDR1 MNHEY, CDR2 SVGAGI. The CDR3 length is 11 residues. Trimming pared 4 bases from V and 10 bases from J, leaving 11 bases between. Findings and limits, study-wide: Many donors shared some public TCRs, even though most TCR sequences were rare. In a later analysis, the majority of CMV-associated beta chains seemingly showed HLA restriction. In a later analysis, V- and J-gene trimming of beta chains associated with a DCLRE1C missense variant, replicated independently.

The primer mix had 60 Vbeta and 13 Jbeta primers. Repertoires were generated with immunoSEQ multiplex PCR, while TCRdb's copy carries only in-frame clones and drops some. The sample includes just over 150,000 clones, 80% to 90% of them seen just once. A note on this clone: Its antigen is undetermined.

The sample taken for sequencing was PBMCs. The TCR comes from a young man in good health and CMV-seronegative. The V gene is TRBV6-5, the J gene TRBJ2-7; the D gene is possibly TRBD1 (6 bases). The CDR3 DNA is TGTGCCAGCAGTTCCCGACAGGAACAGTACTTC. This codes for CASSSRQEQYF.